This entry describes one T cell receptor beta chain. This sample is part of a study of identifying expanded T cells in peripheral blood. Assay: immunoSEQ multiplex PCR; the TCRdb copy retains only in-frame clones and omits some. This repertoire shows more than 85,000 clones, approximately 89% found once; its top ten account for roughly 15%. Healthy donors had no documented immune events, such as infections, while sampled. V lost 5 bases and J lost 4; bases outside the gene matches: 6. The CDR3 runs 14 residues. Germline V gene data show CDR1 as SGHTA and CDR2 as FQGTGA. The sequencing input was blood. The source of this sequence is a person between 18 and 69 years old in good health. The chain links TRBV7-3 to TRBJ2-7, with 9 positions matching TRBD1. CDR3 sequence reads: CASSAAGTGYEQYF. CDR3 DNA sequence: TGTGCCAGCAGCGCCGCCGGGACAGGGTACGAGCAGTACTTC. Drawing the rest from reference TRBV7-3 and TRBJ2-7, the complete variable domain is GAGVSQTPSNKVTEKGKYVELRCDPISGHTALYWYRQSLGQGPEFLIYFQGTGAADDSGLPNDRFFAVRPEGSVSTLKIQRTERGDSAVYLCASSAAGTGYEQYFGPGTRLTVT.